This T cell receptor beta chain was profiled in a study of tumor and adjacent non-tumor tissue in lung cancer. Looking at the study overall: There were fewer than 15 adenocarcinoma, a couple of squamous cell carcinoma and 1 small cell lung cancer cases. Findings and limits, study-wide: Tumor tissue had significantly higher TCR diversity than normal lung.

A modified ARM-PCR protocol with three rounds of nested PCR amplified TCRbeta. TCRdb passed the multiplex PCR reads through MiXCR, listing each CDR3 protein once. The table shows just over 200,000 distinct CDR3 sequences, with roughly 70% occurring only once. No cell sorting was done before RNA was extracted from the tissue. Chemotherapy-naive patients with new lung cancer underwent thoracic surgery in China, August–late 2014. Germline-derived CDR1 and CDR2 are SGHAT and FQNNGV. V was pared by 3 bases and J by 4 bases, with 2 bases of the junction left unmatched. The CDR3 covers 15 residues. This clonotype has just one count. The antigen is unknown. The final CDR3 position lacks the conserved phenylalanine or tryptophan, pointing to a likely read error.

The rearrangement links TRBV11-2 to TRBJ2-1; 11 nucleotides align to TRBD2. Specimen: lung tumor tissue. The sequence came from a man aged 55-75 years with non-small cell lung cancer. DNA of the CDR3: TGTGCCAGCAGCTTTAGCGGGGGGGCGTACAATGAGCAGTTCTAC. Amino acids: CASSFSGGAYNEQFY.